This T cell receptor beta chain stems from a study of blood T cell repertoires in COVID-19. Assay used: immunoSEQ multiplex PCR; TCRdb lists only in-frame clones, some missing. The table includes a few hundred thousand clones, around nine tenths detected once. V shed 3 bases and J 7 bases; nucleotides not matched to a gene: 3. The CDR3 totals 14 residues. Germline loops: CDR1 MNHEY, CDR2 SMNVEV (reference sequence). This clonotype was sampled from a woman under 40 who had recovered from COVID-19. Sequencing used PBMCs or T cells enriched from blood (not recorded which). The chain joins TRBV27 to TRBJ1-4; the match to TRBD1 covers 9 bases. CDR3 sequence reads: CASSLTGGFEKLFF. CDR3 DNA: TGTGCCAGCAGTTTGACAGGGGGATTTGAAAAACTGTTTTTT.